The 27 T cell receptor beta chains below were found in one sample sequenced in a study of breast tumors, draining lymph nodes, adjacent tissues. Breast cancer patients provided tissue from their axillary draining lymph nodes. TCRdb itself ran the multiplex PCR reads through MiXCR, one entry per CDR3 protein. There are 150,000 to 200,000 distinct CDR3 sequences in the sample; 33% occur only once, and more than 3.5% lies in the top ten. The source material was axillary lymph node tissue. The receptors were gathered from a female donor with breast cancer. Some clones in this sample may be carry-over from other donors' samples.

This clonotype was detected many times. A read error may explain this, as a much larger clone is one base away. CDR3 region: CASSSYFDWGGGDF. The CDR3 DNA reads as TGTGCCAGCAGCTCCTACTTTGATTGGGGAGGGGGGGACTTC. The chain couples TRBV7-2 to TRBJ2-5; weak D call: TRBD2 (7 bases). Per the germline V gene, CDR1 is SGHTA and CDR2 is FQGNSA. This CDR3 spans 14 amino acids.

Comment on this clonotype: Compared with germline, one end of the junction differs, possibly owing to a read error. This chain joins TRBV20-1 and TRBJ2-1; D remains unclear. Germline CDR1 DFQATT, CDR2 SNEGSKA (reference sequence). CDR3 length equals 11 residues. The CDR3 DNA is TGCAGTGCCCCCACATACAATGAGCAGTCCTTC. Protein: CSAPTYNEQSF.

Regarding this clonotype: A much larger clone sits a single nucleotide away, making a read error possible. The chain joins TRBV6-1 to TRBJ2-3, with D perhaps matching TRBD2 (5 bases). CDR1 and CDR2 from the germline V gene are MNHNS and SASEGT. The CDR3 loop spans 15 amino acids. CDR3 protein: CAGKSTGKVTDTRYF. CDR3 sequence (DNA): TGTGCCGGAAAATCTACGGGGAAGGTTACAGATACGCGGTATTTT.

The chain couples TRBV9 to TRBJ1-2; a weak D match, TRBD1 (6 bases). Trimming cost V 4 bases and J 5 bases, with 21 bases left between them. Germline CDR1 and CDR2: SGDLS and YYNGEE. The CDR3 length is 16 residues. CDR3 bases: TGTGCCAGCAGCCCCCAGAGGAGGGGGGCTCCATATGGCTACACCTTC. This gives the protein CASSPQRRGAPYGYTF.

The count of this clonotype is one. The limits of the CDR3 on the DNA are not certain, so only TCRdb's listed CDR3 is given. The chain employs TRBV10-3 and TRBJ1-5; whether TRBD1, the table's D call, matches the DNA was not checked. The CDR3 is 21 amino acids long, termini counted. CDR1 ENHRY and CDR2 SYGVKD come from the germline V gene. CDR3 sequence: CATLFVSRGLAQIRSILAQHF.

This clonotype was seen at least ten times. One end of the junction is discordant with germline, which a read error may explain. The V call is TRBV6-7, the J call TRBJ1-5; D possibly corresponds to TRBD1 (6 bases). TRBV6-7 is an ORF for which the function is uncertain. CDR3 size: 15 residues. The CDR3 here is CASSHSGGHNQPQHF. The CDR3 region has the DNA TGTGCCAGCAGTCACTCGGGGGGCCACAATCAGCCCCAGCATTTT.

The chain recombines TRBV24-1 with TRBJ2-1; 9 nucleotides agree with TRBD2. The CDR3 is 12 amino acids. V shed 12 bases and J 15 bases; nucleotides not matched to a gene: 14. Germline V gene sequence: CDR1 KGHDR, CDR2 SFDVKD. CDR3 sequence (DNA): TGTGCCTCCCGAGGGCGGGAGGGGGGGCCGTTCTTC. Its translation is CASRGREGGPFF.

This clonotype was seen at least ten times. V gene TRBV9 combines with J gene TRBJ1-2; D possibly corresponds to TRBD1 (5 bases). With 3 bases removed from V and 3 bases from J, the gap between germline ends came to 15 bases. The V gene's germline CDR1 is SGDLS and CDR2 YYNGEE. The CDR3 totals 15 residues. In DNA form, the CDR3 reads TGTGCCAGCAGCGGTCTAGGGGTTCCCCACTATGGCTACACCTTC. Its protein is CASSGLGVPHYGYTF.

Comments on this clonotype: Given a much more abundant clone one base away, this may be a read error. The rearrangement links TRBV28 to TRBJ2-7; TRBD1 matches 9 bases. CDR3 length: 13 residues. Trimming at V came to 4 bases and at J to 8 bases, leaving 6 bases not matched to a gene. Germline CDR1 MDHEN, CDR2 SYDVKM. CDR3 region: CASSSGQGEKQYF. CDR3 in DNA: TGTGCCAGCAGTTCGGGACAGGGCGAGAAGCAGTACTTC.

The chain joins TRBV4-1 to TRBJ1-1; D may be TRBD1 (6 bases). The CDR3 runs 14 residues. The V and J ends lost 1 base and 4 bases respectively, with 10 bases between them. The germline V gene has CDR1 MGHRA and CDR2 YSYEKL. CDR3 bases: TGCGCCAGCAGCCAAGGGGCAGGGGTCACTGAAGCTTTCTTT. It encodes CASSQGAGVTEAFF.

This clonotype came up many times. J is TRBJ1-2 and V is TRBV19; D not certain. The germline V gene has CDR1 LNHDA and CDR2 SQIVND (reference sequence). The CDR3 has 12 amino acids. This chain's CDR3 is CVSTGNNYGYTF. In nucleotides, the CDR3 is TGTGTCTCGACTGGGAATAACTATGGCTACACCTTC.

As for this clonotype: Mismatch with germline at one junction end may stem from a read error. The gene calls are TRBV7-2 and TRBJ1-6; D might be TRBD1 (6 bases). CDR1 is SGHTA, CDR2 FQGNSA, per germline. CDR3 length: 16 amino acids. CDR3 in DNA: TGTGCCAGCAACTTAGTGTGGCGGGGGCATAATTCACCCCTCCACTTT. Its translation is CASNLVWRGHNSPLHF.

This clonotype was detected only a few times. A much larger clone lies a single base off, so this may be a read error. The rearrangement links TRBV5-5 to TRBJ2-7; D gene uncertain. The ends were cut back, 3 bases at V and 9 bases at J, with 10 bases in the middle. Germline CDR1 and CDR2: SGHKS and YYEKEE (reference sequence). The CDR3 consists of 11 residues. CDR3 coding DNA: TGTGCCAGCAGCTCAACCCTCGCGCAGTACTTC. Translated, it gives CASSSTLAQYF.

This clonotype was seen at least ten times. The V gene is TRBV18, the J gene TRBJ2-3; weak D call: TRBD2 (6 bases). Germline V lookup: CDR1 KGHSH, CDR2 LQKENI. Between the trimmed V and J ends, which lost 6 bases and 7 bases, there was a span of 14 bases. This CDR3 spans 13 amino acids. The CDR3 loop is CASSPGTLNTQYF. The DNA of the CDR3 is TGTGCCAGCTCTCCCGGGACTCTTAATACGCAGTATTTT.

The table lists this clonotype with many counts. This chain links TRBV5-1 with TRBJ2-7, with a weak D call TRBD2 (5 bases). The germline gives CDR1 SGHRS, CDR2 YFSETQ. Trimming left V 4 bases short and J 5 bases short, with 16 bases between. This CDR3 is built from 14 residues. CDR3 nucleotides: TGCGCCAGCAGCAAAATGGAGAGGAGGAACGAGCAGTACTTC. Translating it yields CASSKMERRNEQYF.

This clonotype showed up many times. The chain combines TRBV5-5 with TRBJ2-7, with D perhaps TRBD2 (5 bases). Trimming took off 0 bases at V and 3 bases at J, with 16 bases between the two ends. The CDR3 loop spans 16 amino acids. Per germline, CDR1 SGHKS and CDR2 YYEKEE (reference sequence). The CDR3 sequence: CASSLAPDGIYYEQYF. The CDR3 DNA is TGTGCCAGCAGCTTGGCCCCAGACGGGATATACTACGAGCAGTACTTC.

This clonotype was recorded at least ten times. The genes are TRBV5-1 and TRBJ2-1; 13 bases align to TRBD2. V dropped 4 bases and J dropped 8; count of bases not matched to a gene: 9. Germline CDR1 reads SGHRS; CDR2 reads YFSETQ. The CDR3 contains 16 residues. The CDR3 loop is CASSLGTSGAGDEQFF. The CDR3 nucleotides read TGCGCCAGCAGCCTTGGGACTAGCGGGGCCGGGGATGAGCAGTTCTTC.

The J gene is TRBJ2-2, the V gene TRBV12-3 or TRBV12-4; D is possibly TRBD2 (6 bases). V lost 3 bases to trimming and J lost 2 bases, with 16 bases between them. The CDR3 has 17 residues. The CDR3 sequence is CASSFLQGGGNTGELFF. The DNA of the CDR3 is TGTGCCAGCAGTTTTTTGCAGGGAGGAGGCAACACCGGGGAGCTGTTTTTT.

This clonotype was detected ten times or more. This rearrangement joins TRBV28 to TRBJ1-5, with 7 bases fitting TRBD1. CDR1 is MDHEN and CDR2 is SYDVKM in the germline V gene. The CDR3 runs 12 residues. The V and J ends lost 7 bases and 8 bases, in that order; junction bases with no gene match: 5. The CDR3 reads CASKGGAKPQHF. The CDR3 nucleotides are TGTGCCAGCAAAGGGGGCGCAAAGCCCCAGCATTTT.

The sample holds many counts of this clonotype. DNA for the CDR3: TGCAGTGCTACCTCAGGGGCAGGACTCCCCCAAACTAGCACAGATACGCAGTATTTT. It codes for CSATSGAGLPQTSTDTQYF. The chain combines TRBV20-1 with TRBJ2-3; TRBD1 is a possible D gene (6 bases). Germline V gene sequence: CDR1 DFQATT, CDR2 SNEGSKA (reference sequence). The CDR3 runs to 19 residues. Trimming shortened V by 4 bases and J by 0 bases, and 26 bases separated the two germline ends.

To note about this clonotype: A much bigger clone sits one base away, suggesting this may be a read error. The rearrangement uses TRBV19 and TRBJ2-7; 8 bases are shared with TRBD1. CDR1 and CDR2 from the germline V gene are LNHDA and SQIVND (reference sequence). The CDR3 is 16 residues long. The CDR3 region is CAGRGRGTGMSYEQYF. The DNA of the CDR3 is TGTGCCGGTAGAGGCCGCGGGACAGGTATGTCCTACGAGCAGTACTTC. The full variable domain, its missing parts supplied by reference TRBV19 and TRBJ2-7, is DGGITQSPKYLFRKEGQNVTLSCEQNLNHDAMYWYRQDPGQGLRLIYYSQIVNDFQKGDIAEGYSVSREKKESFPLTVTSAQKNPTAFYLCAGRGRGTGMSYEQYFGPGTRLTVT.

Points on this clonotype: This is likely a read error, given that the CDR3 carries no conserved phenylalanine or tryptophan at its end. The V call is TRBV3-1, the J call TRBJ2-5; 7 nucleotides align to TRBD1. Germline values: CDR1 LGHDT, CDR2 YNNKEL (reference sequence). This CDR3 contains 15 residues. CDR3 coding DNA: TGTGCCAGCAGCCCCATAGGGGGCGTACAAGAGGCCCAGTACTCC. Residues: CASSPIGGVQEAQYS.

V usage is TRBV13 and J usage is TRBJ2-4; D not resolved. The CDR3 covers 16 residues. V was shortened by 6 bases and J by 0 bases, with 15 bases between the two germline ends. Germline V lookup: CDR1 PRHDT, CDR2 FYEKMQ (reference sequence). CDR3 in amino acids: CASSSPGGLAKNIQYF. CDR3 nucleotides: TGTGCCAGCAGTTCTCCGGGCGGTCTAGCCAAAAACATTCAGTACTTC.

This clonotype has a count of ten or more. CDR3 sequence: CASSGQGGYEQFF. The CDR3 nucleotides are TGTGCCAGCAGCGGACAGGGGGGGTATGAGCAGTTCTTC. The gene calls are TRBV13 and TRBJ2-1; 10 positions agree with TRBD1. The V and J ends lost 5 bases and 8 bases, in that order; junction bases with no gene match: 3. The germline gives CDR1 PRHDT, CDR2 FYEKMQ (reference sequence). The CDR3 consists of 13 residues. The whole variable domain, filled in from reference TRBV13 and TRBJ2-1, reads AAGVIQSPRHLIKEKRETATLKCYPIPRHDTVYWYQQGPGQDPQFLISFYEKMQSDKGSIPDRFSAQQFSDYHSELNMSSLELGDSALYFCASSGQGGYEQFFGPGTRLTVL.

As concerns this clonotype: It may be a read error: a sequence one base away is much more abundant. The V call is TRBV6-2 or TRBV6-3, the J call TRBJ2-7; D remains unclear. This CDR3 contains 12 residues. Per the germline V gene, CDR1 is MNHEY and CDR2 is SVGEGT. The CDR3 DNA reads as TGTGCCAGCAGTTACACTTCCTACGAGCTGTACTTC. Its translation: CASSYTSYELYF.

This clonotype was detected only a few times. This may be a read error: a much more frequent sequence differs by one nucleotide. The chain couples TRBV9 to TRBJ2-5, with D tentatively TRBD2 (6 bases). The CDR3 runs to 14 residues. CDR1 and CDR2 from the germline V gene are SGDLS and YYNGEE. The CDR3 DNA is TGTGCCAGCAGCCCCCGGGACTGGCAAGAGACCCAGTCCTTC. Encoded protein: CASSPRDWQETQSF.

This clonotype showed up just a few times. Possible read error: a much larger clone is one base away. The chain employs TRBV20-1 and TRBJ2-1, with 7 positions matching TRBD2. Germline CDR1 reads DFQATT; CDR2 reads SNEGSKA (reference sequence). The CDR3 has 19 residues. The trim removed 0 bases at V and 6 bases at J, leaving 20 bases unmatched. The CDR3 region is CSARDGRGLPGGRSNEQFF. As DNA, the CDR3 is TGCAGTGCTAGAGATGGTAGGGGACTACCGGGTGGTCGGTCCAATGAGCAGTTCTTC.